The entry below describes one T cell receptor beta chain. This CDR3 is built from 15 residues. The germline V gene encodes CDR1 MGHRA and CDR2 YSYEKL. V was pared by 3 bases and J by 4 bases, with 7 bases of the junction left unmatched. This entry is derived from a study of blood T cell repertoires in COVID-19. Study information: Specimens from acute and convalescent COVID-19 originated in the United States, Italy and Spain. The cDNA or gDNA used as material had been derived from T cells, B-cell-depleted T cells, or PBMCs.

Repertoires were generated with immunoSEQ multiplex PCR, while TCRdb's copy carries only in-frame clones and drops some. The repertoire holds 72,000 or so clones, more than 75% seen once, with roughly 14% in the top ten. Specimen: peripheral blood. V usage is TRBV4-1 and J usage is TRBJ1-1; 8 bases are a match to TRBD1. This receptor was identified in a woman aged 60-75 years with acute or convalescent COVID-19. The CDR3 reads CASSHPRTGRTEAFF. The CDR3 DNA reads TGCGCCAGCAGCCATCCGCGGACAGGGCGCACTGAAGCTTTCTTT.